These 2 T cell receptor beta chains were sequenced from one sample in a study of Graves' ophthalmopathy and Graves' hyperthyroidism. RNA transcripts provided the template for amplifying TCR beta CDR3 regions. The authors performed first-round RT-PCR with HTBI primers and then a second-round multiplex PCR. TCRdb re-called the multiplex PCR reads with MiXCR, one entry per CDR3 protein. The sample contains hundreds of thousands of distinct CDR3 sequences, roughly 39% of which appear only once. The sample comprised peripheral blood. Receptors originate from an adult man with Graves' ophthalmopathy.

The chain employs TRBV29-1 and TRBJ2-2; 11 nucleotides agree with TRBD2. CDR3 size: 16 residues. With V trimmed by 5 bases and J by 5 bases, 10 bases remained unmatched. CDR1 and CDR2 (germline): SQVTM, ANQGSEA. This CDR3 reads CSVYTSGGMGTGELFF. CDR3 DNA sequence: TGCAGCGTTTACACTAGCGGGGGCATGGGTACCGGGGAGCTGTTTTTT.

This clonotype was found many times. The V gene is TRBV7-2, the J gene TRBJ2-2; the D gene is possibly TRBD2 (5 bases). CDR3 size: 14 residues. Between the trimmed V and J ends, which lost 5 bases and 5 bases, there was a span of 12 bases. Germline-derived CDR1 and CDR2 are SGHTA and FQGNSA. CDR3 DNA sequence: TGTGCCAGCAGCCCAGGACTCAAAACCGGGGAGCTGTTTTTT. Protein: CASSPGLKTGELFF.